This T cell receptor (beta chain) derives from a study of blood T cell repertoires in COVID-19. The overall study: Sites across the United States, Italy and Spain contributed samples from acute and convalescent COVID-19.

There are 15 residues in the CDR3. J lost 1 base, V lost 5 bases, and 6 bases had no gene match. The germline V gene has CDR1 SGHRS and CDR2 YFSETQ. Generated by immunoSEQ multiplex PCR, the TCRdb table keeps only in-frame clones and is missing some. The repertoire holds around 400,000 clones, with under 85% as singletons. Participants were aged about 18 to 95 years, lived in under 25 US areas, and enrolled virtually. Comment on this clone: Other DNA sequences within the sample encode an identical CDR3.

The sequenced sample was PBMCs or T cells enriched from blood (not recorded which). The chain employs TRBV5-1 and TRBJ2-7; 10 positions agree with TRBD1. This sequence was found in a woman aged 45-65 years who had recovered from COVID-19. DNA for the CDR3: TGCGCCAGCAGTCTGGGACAGGGGTCGTCCTACGAGCAGTACTTC. It is translated as CASSLGQGSSYEQYF.